These 8 T cell receptor beta chains share one sample of origin, sequenced in a study of T cell repertoires in cytomegalovirus infection. TCRdb re-derived calls from the reads in MiXCR, one entry per CDR3 protein. The sample carries 560,000 or so distinct CDR3 sequences, approximately 16% recorded once. Sequenced sample: CD8+ T cells from PBMCs. These receptors were taken from a human donor in good health (CMV status not recorded). Some clones in this sample may be carry-over from other donors' samples.

This chain joins TRBV4-1 and TRBJ1-6; D is ambiguous. Trimming cost V 1 base and J 7 bases, with 11 bases left between them. This CDR3 is built from 15 residues. Germline V gene lookup returns CDR1 MGHRA and CDR2 YSYEKL. CDR3 nucleotide sequence: TGCGCCAGCAGCCAAGTCCAGGAGGCCAATTCACCCCTCCACTTT. Protein sequence: CASSQVQEANSPLHF.

The table lists this clonotype with many counts. The rearrangement uses TRBV6-1 and TRBJ2-1, with 10 bases lining up with TRBD1. CDR3 length equals 19 residues. V shed 7 bases and J 5 bases; nucleotides not matched to a gene: 20. Germline V lookup: CDR1 MNHNS, CDR2 SASEGT. CDR3 region: CASTETGGWEPLSNNEQFF. The DNA for the CDR3 is TGTGCCAGCACCGAGACAGGGGGCTGGGAGCCTCTTTCCAACAATGAGCAGTTCTTC.

As for this clonotype: This may stem from a read error, because a much larger clone lies one nucleotide away. The V and J genes are TRBV19 and TRBJ2-3, with 10 bases identical to TRBD1. V lost 5 bases, J lost 3 bases, and 11 bases stayed unmatched. This CDR3 comprises 17 residues. Germline CDR1 LNHDA, CDR2 SQIVND (reference sequence). CDR3 sequence: CASSPARDRGATDTQYF. The CDR3 coding sequence is TGTGCCAGTAGTCCGGCCCGGGACAGGGGAGCGACAGATACGCAGTATTTT.

Comments on this clonotype: The germline gene is not matched at one end of the junction; a read error may be the cause. This rearrangement joins TRBV28 to TRBJ1-1; D ambiguous. The CDR3 is 17 amino acids. Germline V gene data show CDR1 as MDHEN and CDR2 as SYDVKM. The CDR3 region is CASSSPLTNGLNTVAFF. Here the CDR3 DNA reads TGTGCCAGCAGTTCGCCCCTCACTAATGGCCTGAACACTGTAGCTTTCTTT.

This clonotype came up a few times. J is TRBJ1-2 and V is TRBV27; the D gene is possibly TRBD1 (5 bases). V was pared by 5 bases and J by 8 bases, with 12 bases between. Germline lookup yields CDR1 MNHEY and CDR2 SMNVEV (reference sequence). The CDR3 totals 12 residues. This CDR3 is CASSTQGGGYTF. For the CDR3, the DNA is TGTGCCAGCAGTACCCAGGGTGGAGGCTACACCTTC.

This clonotype was seen a handful of times. The chain couples TRBV19 to TRBJ2-1, with TRBD1 matching 9 bases. V shed 1 base and J 7 bases; nucleotides not matched to a gene: 11. Germline CDR1 and CDR2: LNHDA and SQIVND (reference sequence). The CDR3 consists of 17 residues. As DNA, the CDR3 is TGTGCCAGTAGTATAGCGACGCCGGGACAGGGTTTTAATGAGCAGTTCTTC. Its translation: CASSIATPGQGFNEQFF.

The rearrangement uses TRBV28 and TRBJ2-7, with a weak D call TRBD2 (6 bases). The germline gives CDR1 MDHEN, CDR2 SYDVKM. This CDR3 has 11 amino acids. Deletions cut 7 bases from V and 6 bases from J, with 10 bases between. CDR3 nucleotide sequence: TGTGCCAGCACCCTCGGGGGCGAGCAGTACTTC. Residues: CASTLGGEQYF.

The chain couples TRBV7-2 to TRBJ1-1; D not certain. V was pared by 4 bases and J by 6 bases, with 15 bases between. The CDR3 spans 14 residues. The germline gives CDR1 SGHTA, CDR2 FQGNSA. CDR3 protein: CASSSPWLGPEAFF. The CDR3 nucleotides read TGTGCCAGCAGCTCCCCCTGGTTGGGCCCTGAAGCTTTCTTT.